Following are 27 T cell receptor beta chains from one sample sequenced in a study of T cells in localized non-small cell lung cancer. Using immunoSEQ multiplex PCR, the repertoire was profiled, and TCRdb retains in-frame clones only, with some absent. The profile shows 70,000 to 100,000 clones, roughly 88% of them singletons. The source material was PBMCs, sampled before any cancer treatment. These receptors all stem from a woman aged 40-70 years with stage II squamous cell lung carcinoma.

This chain joins TRBV30 and TRBJ2-5, with D perhaps TRBD2 (6 bases). The end of the DNA aligns better with TRBJ2-7, so the J call may be wrong. The CDR3 consists of 13 residues. Looked up from germline, CDR1 is GTSNPN and CDR2 is SVGIG (reference sequence). The DNA for the CDR3 is TGTGCCGGGACCTGGGGAGGAACGAACGAGCAGTACTTC. Amino acid sequence: CAGTWGGTNEQYF.

V is TRBV11-3 and J is TRBJ1-3; possibly TRBD1 for D (5 bases). The length of the CDR3 is 13 residues. V dropped 5 bases and J dropped 1 base, with 6 bases sitting between them. The germline V gene encodes CDR1 SGHNT and CDR2 YENEEA. Here the CDR3 reads CASSGGSGNTIYF. DNA for the CDR3: TGTGCCAGCAGCGGGGGATCTGGAAACACCATATATTTT.

V and J are TRBV7-2 and TRBJ2-5; 12 bases are a match to TRBD1. Germline values: CDR1 SGHTA, CDR2 FQGNSA. The J segment lost 5 bases and the V segment lost 5 bases, leaving 6 bases of the junction unmatched. This CDR3 contains 15 residues. This chain's CDR3 is CASSARDRGRETQYF. Written as DNA, the CDR3 is TGTGCCAGCAGCGCCCGGGACAGGGGGCGGGAGACCCAGTACTTC.

The chain recombines TRBV6-6 with TRBJ2-5, with D perhaps matching TRBD1 (6 bases). CDR3 size: 16 residues. Trimming removed 2 bases from V and 3 bases from J, with 16 bases in between. Germline V CDR1 and CDR2: MNHNY, SVGAGI (reference sequence). Here the CDR3 reads CASSYNRQGRKETQYF. The CDR3 nucleotides read TGTGCCAGCAGTTACAATCGGCAGGGGAGAAAAGAGACCCAGTACTTC.

V gene TRBV6-1 combines with J gene TRBJ1-1, with D perhaps TRBD1 (6 bases). This CDR3 spans 13 amino acids. V was shortened by 1 base and J by 11 bases, with 14 bases between the two germline ends. CDR1 is MNHNS, CDR2 SASEGT, per germline. DNA for the CDR3: TGTGCCAGCAGTGAAGACTATACAGGGTCGGCTTTCTTT. It encodes CASSEDYTGSAFF.

The chain has TRBV27 and TRBJ1-1; D gene ambiguous. Trimming left V 6 bases short and J 0 bases short, with 8 bases between. The CDR3 totals 13 residues. Germline V gene data show CDR1 as MNHEY and CDR2 as SMNVEV (reference sequence). CDR3 bases: TGTGCCAGCAGGGGTGTCATGAACACTGAAGCTTTCTTT. Translating gives CASRGVMNTEAFF.

The J gene is TRBJ1-4, the V gene TRBV6-1, with D possibly TRBD1 on 5 matching bases. V was pared by 7 bases and J by 6 bases, with 18 bases between. The V gene's germline CDR1 is MNHNS and CDR2 SASEGT. The CDR3 sequence is 15 residues long. The CDR3 region is CASIPWGSKDEKLFF. The DNA for the CDR3 is TGTGCCAGCATCCCGTGGGGCAGCAAGGATGAAAAACTGTTTTTT.

The chain is built from TRBV7-2 and TRBJ2-3; D is uncertain. The V and J ends lost 0 bases and 6 bases respectively, with 13 bases between them. CDR1 SGHTA and CDR2 FQGNSA come from the germline V gene. CDR3 length: 15 amino acids. The CDR3 reads CASSLALGLMDTQYF. The CDR3 region has the DNA TGTGCCAGCAGCTTAGCATTGGGTTTAATGGATACGCAGTATTTT.

CDR3 bases: TGCGCCAGCAGCCCGGGACAGGGGGCACCCCAACAAACGAACACTGAAGCTTTCTTT. Protein sequence: CASSPGQGAPQQTNTEAFF. The chain combines TRBV5-1 with TRBJ1-1; 12 bases are a match to TRBD1. The V and J ends lost 4 bases and 1 base, in that order; junction bases with no gene match: 14. CDR3 length equals 19 residues. Germline CDR1 SGHRS, CDR2 YFSETQ. Based on the CDR3 plus reference TRBV5-1 and TRBJ1-1, the full variable domain is KAGVTQTPRYLIKTRGQQVTLSCSPISGHRSVSWYQQTPGQGLQFLFEYFSETQRNKGNFPGRFSGRQFSNSRSEMNVSTLELGDSALYLCASSPGQGAPQQTNTEAFFGQGTRLTVV.

This rearrangement joins TRBV28 to TRBJ1-5; D gene unclear. The CDR3 extends over 14 amino acids. CDR1 MDHEN and CDR2 SYDVKM come from the germline V gene. V shed 8 bases and J shed 1 base, with 12 bases lying between them. This CDR3 reads CASRGRTSNQPQHF. The CDR3 region has the DNA TGTGCCAGCCGAGGGCGCACGAGCAATCAGCCCCAGCATTTT.

This chain uses TRBV19 with TRBJ1-1; maybe TRBD1 (5 bases). Trimming removed 5 bases from V and 1 base from J, with 8 bases in between. The germline gives CDR1 LNHDA, CDR2 SQIVND (reference sequence). The CDR3 runs 13 residues. The CDR3 DNA follows: TGTGCCAGTAGTCAGGGTGCGAACACTGAAGCTTTCTTT. This translates into CASSQGANTEAFF.

The chain links TRBV10-3 to TRBJ2-1, with 7 bases identical to TRBD2. With V trimmed by 3 bases and J by 3 bases, 5 bases remained unmatched. Germline V CDR1 and CDR2: ENHRY, SYGVKD. The CDR3 has 15 amino acids. The CDR3 DNA is TGTGCCATCAGTGAACGGCTAGCGGACTACAATGAGCAGTTCTTC. It is translated as CAISERLADYNEQFF.

The chain joins TRBV19 to TRBJ2-1; D gene ambiguous. Germline lookup yields CDR1 LNHDA and CDR2 SQIVND (reference sequence). Trimming took 5 bases from V and 11 from J, leaving 22 bases between them. The CDR3 runs 15 residues. The CDR3 DNA follows: TGTGCCAGTAGTGGCCGCCTAGGATTAGAAGAAAAGCAGTTCTTC. It specifies CASSGRLGLEEKQFF.

This clone was recorded only once. CDR3: CASRPPQTYNSPLHF. CDR3 nucleotide sequence: TGTGCCAGCAGACCCCCACAGACGTATAATTCACCCCTCCACTTT. V and J are TRBV6-5 and TRBJ1-6; D gene ambiguous. Germline-derived CDR1 and CDR2 are MNHEY and SVGAGI. Between the trimmed V and J ends, which lost 6 bases and 4 bases, there was a span of 13 bases. This CDR3 has 15 amino acids.

The V call is TRBV5-6, the J call TRBJ2-7, with 10 bases that match TRBD2. V shed 5 bases and J 5 bases; nucleotides not matched to a gene: 10. CDR3 size: 15 residues. Germline V gene data show CDR1 as SGHDT and CDR2 as YYEEEE. This CDR3 is CASRPNLAGVDEQYF. CDR3 coding DNA: TGTGCCAGCAGGCCTAACCTAGCGGGGGTGGACGAGCAGTACTTC.

The chain joins TRBV7-2 to TRBJ1-1; 8 positions match TRBD1. The V gene's germline CDR1 is SGHTA and CDR2 FQGNSA. CDR3 length equals 14 residues. The V gene end was trimmed by 2 bases and the J gene end by 4 bases; junction bases not matched to a gene: 3. The CDR3 reads CASSLWTGPTEAFF. The DNA for the CDR3 is TGTGCCAGCAGCTTATGGACAGGGCCCACTGAAGCTTTCTTT.

This chain connects TRBV5-1 to TRBJ2-7; 14 nucleotides match TRBD2. J gave up 5 bases and V 4 bases, and 8 bases lay outside the gene matches. Germline CDR1 reads SGHRS; CDR2 reads YFSETQ. The length of the CDR3 is 16 residues. This chain's CDR3 is CASSRGLAGVFHEQYF. The CDR3 DNA sequence: TGCGCCAGCAGCCGGGGACTAGCGGGAGTTTTCCACGAGCAGTACTTC.

V is TRBV4-1 and J is TRBJ2-1, with 8 bases identical to TRBD2. The CDR3 covers 15 residues. Germline trimming cut 1 base from V and 7 bases from J; bases unmatched to any gene: 6. Germline CDR1 reads MGHRA; CDR2 reads YSYEKL. CDR3 sequence (DNA): TGCGCCAGCAGCCAAGGGGGACTAGTAAATAATGAGCAGTTCTTC. Its protein product is CASSQGGLVNNEQFF.

V is TRBV7-2 and J is TRBJ2-3, with D possibly being TRBD1 or TRBD2 (5 bases each). Trimming cost V 4 bases and J 0 bases, with 11 bases left between them. The germline V gene encodes CDR1 SGHTA and CDR2 FQGNSA. The CDR3 contains 15 residues. The CDR3 region is CASSSLGRSTDTQYF. The CDR3, as DNA: TGTGCCAGCAGCTCGCTGGGACGAAGCACAGATACGCAGTATTTT. Drawing the rest from reference TRBV7-2 and TRBJ2-3, the complete variable domain is GAGVSQSPSNKVTEKGKDVELRCDPISGHTALYWYRQSLGQGLEFLIYFQGNSAPDKSGLPSDRFSAERTGGSVSTLTIQRTQQEDSAVYLCASSSLGRSTDTQYFGPGTRLTVL.

V is TRBV5-5 and J is TRBJ1-1, with 7 bases fitting TRBD1. Germline CDR1 is SGHKS and CDR2 is YYEKEE (reference sequence). The trim removed 4 bases at V and 4 bases at J, leaving 10 bases unmatched. The CDR3 has 15 residues. CDR3 sequence reads: CASSGAGQKGTEAFF. CDR3 in DNA: TGTGCCAGCAGCGGGGCGGGACAGAAAGGCACTGAAGCTTTCTTT.

The rearrangement links TRBV5-6 to TRBJ1-1; D is possibly TRBD1 (5 bases). Trimming shortened V by 4 bases and J by 0 bases, and 10 bases separated the two germline ends. Germline V gene sequence: CDR1 SGHDT, CDR2 YYEEEE. The CDR3 loop spans 14 amino acids. This CDR3 reads CASSPGPLNTEAFF. CDR3 nucleotides: TGTGCCAGCAGCCCGGGACCGTTGAACACTGAAGCTTTCTTT.

The chain is built from TRBV6-1 and TRBJ1-3, with 8 bases aligning to TRBD1. V trimming: 6 bases; J trimming: 1 base; junction bases outside the gene matches: 5. Germline V lookup: CDR1 MNHNS, CDR2 SASEGT. CDR3 length equals 15 residues. CDR3: CASRPQGASGNTIYF. The CDR3 nucleotides are TGTGCCAGCAGACCCCAGGGGGCTTCTGGAAACACCATATATTTT.

V and J are TRBV11-2 and TRBJ1-2; D gene unclear. Germline V gene data show CDR1 as SGHAT and CDR2 as FQNNGV. Trimming cost V 4 bases and J 3 bases, with 21 bases left between them. The CDR3 is made up of 17 amino acids. DNA for the CDR3: TGTGCCAGCAGCTACCTGCCCGCCCCGACAAGGGACTATGGCTACACCTTC. This encodes CASSYLPAPTRDYGYTF.

This chain connects TRBV28 to TRBJ1-2; D remains ambiguous. The CDR3 is 12 residues long. Trimming pared 3 bases from V and 10 bases from J, leaving 12 bases between. Germline assignment: CDR1 MDHEN and CDR2 SYDVKM. The CDR3 DNA sequence: TGTGCCAGCAGTTTGTGGAGGACCTCCTACACCTTC. This sequence encodes CASSLWRTSYTF.

This sequence joins TRBV5-4 and TRBJ1-5, with D unclear. Trimming removed 0 bases at V and 4 bases at J, with 8 bases between. CDR3 length: 14 amino acids. CDR1 SGHNT and CDR2 YYREEE come from the germline V gene (reference sequence). CDR3 DNA: TGTGCCAGCAGCTTGGGGGGAATTAATCAGCCCCAGCATTTT. Its protein is CASSLGGINQPQHF.

This CDR3 reads CASSLEDRGTSNTGELFF. CDR3 sequence (DNA): TGTGCCAGCAGCTTAGAGGACAGGGGAACTTCGAACACCGGGGAGCTGTTTTTT. The chain has TRBV7-9 and TRBJ2-2; 9 positions match TRBD1. Trimming at V came to 1 base and at J to 0 bases, leaving 6 bases not matched to a gene. The CDR3 length is 18 residues. From germline, CDR1 is SEHNR and CDR2 FQNEAQ (reference sequence).

Here the CDR3 DNA reads TGTGCCAGCAGTTCCTCCATAGGGCTGAGCAATCAGCCCCAGCATTTT. Encoded protein: CASSSSIGLSNQPQHF. The chain is built from TRBV6-5 and TRBJ1-5; D is ambiguous. Looked up from germline, CDR1 is MNHEY and CDR2 is SVGAGI. The CDR3 covers 16 residues. Trimming took 4 bases from V and 1 from J, leaving 14 bases between them.